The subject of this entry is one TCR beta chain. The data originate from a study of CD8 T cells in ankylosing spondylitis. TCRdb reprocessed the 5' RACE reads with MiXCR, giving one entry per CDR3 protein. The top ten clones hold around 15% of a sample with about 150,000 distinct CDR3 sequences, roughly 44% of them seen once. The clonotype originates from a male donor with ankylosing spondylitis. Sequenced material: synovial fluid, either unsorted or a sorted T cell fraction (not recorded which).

Written as DNA, the CDR3 is TGCAGCGTTGTAAAGGGGCGAGACTATGGCTACACCTTC. It specifies CSVVKGRDYGYTF. The chain carries TRBV29-1 and TRBJ1-2; D perhaps matches TRBD1 (5 bases). Trimming stripped 4 bases from V and 3 bases from J, with 12 bases between. This CDR3 has 13 residues. Germline V gene lookup returns CDR1 SQVTM and CDR2 ANQGSEA.